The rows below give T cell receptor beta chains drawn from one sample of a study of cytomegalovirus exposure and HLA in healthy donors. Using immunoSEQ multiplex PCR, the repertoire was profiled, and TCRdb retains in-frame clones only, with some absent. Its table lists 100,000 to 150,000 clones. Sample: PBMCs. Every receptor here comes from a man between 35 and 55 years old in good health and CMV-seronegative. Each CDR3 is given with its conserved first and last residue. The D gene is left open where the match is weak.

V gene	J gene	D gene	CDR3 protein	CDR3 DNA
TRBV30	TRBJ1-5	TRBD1	CAWSVDRGPSQPQHF	TGTGCCTGGAGTGTAGACAGGGGGCCGAGTCAGCCCCAGCATTTT
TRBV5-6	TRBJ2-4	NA	CASSVEIGLAGHGNIQYF	TGTGCCAGCAGCGTGGAAATAGGGCTCGCGGGCCATGGCAACATTCAGTACTTC
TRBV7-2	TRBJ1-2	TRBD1	CASSRQGRYGYTF	TGTGCCAGCAGCCGACAGGGCCGCTATGGCTACACCTTC
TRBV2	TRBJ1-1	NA	CASRPPSTPEAFF	TGTGCCAGCAGGCCGCCCTCGACACCTGAAGCTTTCTTT
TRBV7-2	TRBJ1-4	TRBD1	CASSRDRSEKLFF	TGTGCCAGCAGCCGGGACAGATCGGAAAAACTGTTTTTT
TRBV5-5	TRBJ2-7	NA	CASSPGGQTYEQYF	TGTGCCAGCAGCCCAGGGGGGCAGACCTACGAGCAGTACTTC
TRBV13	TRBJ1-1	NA	CASSPRGLPREAFF	TGTGCCAGCAGCCCGAGGGGACTGCCCAGGGAAGCTTTCTTT
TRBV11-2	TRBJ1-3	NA	CASSLRAGAGNTIYF	TGTGCCAGCAGCTTAAGGGCGGGGGCTGGCAACACCATATATTTT
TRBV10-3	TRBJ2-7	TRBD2	CATRRERSSYEQYF	TGTGCCACTAGGCGGGAGCGGAGCTCCTACGAGCAGTACTTC
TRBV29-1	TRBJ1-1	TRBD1	CSVGGTGTEAFF	TGCAGCGTTGGGGGGACAGGCACTGAAGCTTTCTTT
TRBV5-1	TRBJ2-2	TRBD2	CASSFSGSLAGELFF	TGCGCCAGCAGTTTTAGCGGGAGTTTGGCCGGGGAGCTGTTTTTT
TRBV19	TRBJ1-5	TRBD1	CASKTFWGQSNQPQHF	TGTGCCAGTAAAACGTTTTGGGGACAGAGCAATCAGCCCCAGCATTTT
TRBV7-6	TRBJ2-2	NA	CASSSLFGGTGELFF	TGTGCCAGCAGCTCCTTGTTCGGGGGCACCGGGGAGCTGTTTTTT
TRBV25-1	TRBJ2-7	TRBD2	CASSSASGSSYEQYF	TGTGCCAGCAGTTCAGCTAGCGGGTCCTCCTACGAGCAGTACTTC
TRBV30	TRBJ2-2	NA	CAWRLAGELFF	TGTGCCTGGAGGCTAGCAGGGGAGCTGTTTTTT
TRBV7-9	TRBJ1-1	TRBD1	CASTSPGQMNTEAFF	TGTGCCAGCACCTCCCCGGGACAGATGAACACTGAAGCTTTCTTT
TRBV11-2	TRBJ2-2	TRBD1	CASSSGQRRGTGELFF	TGTGCCAGCAGCTCGGGACAGCGGCGAGGCACCGGGGAGCTGTTTTTT
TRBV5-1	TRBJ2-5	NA	CASSLALSPETQYF	TGCGCCAGCAGCTTGGCCCTTTCCCCCGAGACCCAGTACTTC
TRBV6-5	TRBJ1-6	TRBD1	CASTRQGYNSPLHF	TGTGCCAGCACCCGACAGGGCTATAATTCACCCCTCCACTTT
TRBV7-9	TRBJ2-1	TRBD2	CASSNRLAAYNEQFF	TGTGCCAGCAGCAACCGACTAGCGGCCTACAATGAGCAGTTCTTC
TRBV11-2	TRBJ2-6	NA	CASSLHSAYSGANVLTF	TGTGCCAGCAGCTTACACAGTGCTTACTCTGGGGCCAACGTCCTGACTTTC
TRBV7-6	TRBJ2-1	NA	CASSLRSHSEQFF	TGTGCCAGCAGCTTAAGATCCCACAGTGAGCAGTTCTTC
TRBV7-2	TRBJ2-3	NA	CASSLDGEYTQYF	TGTGCCAGCAGCTTAGACGGGGAATATACGCAGTATTTT
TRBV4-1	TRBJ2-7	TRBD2	CASSQDWSLAGDREQYF	TGCGCCAGCAGCCAAGATTGGAGTCTAGCGGGAGATCGCGAGCAGTACTTC
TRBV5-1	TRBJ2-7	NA	CASSWGGRGDEQYF	TGCGCCAGCAGCTGGGGGGGCCGCGGAGACGAGCAGTACTTC
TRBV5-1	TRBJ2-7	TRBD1	CASSLGDRYYEQYF	TGCGCCAGCAGCTTGGGGGACAGGTACTACGAGCAGTACTTC
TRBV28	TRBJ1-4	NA	CASSSPLTSTNEKLFF	TGTGCCAGCAGTTCACCACTGACTTCAACTAATGAAAAACTGTTTTTT
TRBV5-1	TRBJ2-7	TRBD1	CASGYRGPSYEQYF	TGCGCCAGCGGTTACAGGGGGCCCTCCTACGAGCAGTACTTC
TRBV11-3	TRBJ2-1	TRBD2	CASSLGGSSGAREQFF	TGTGCCAGCAGCTTAGGGGGGAGTAGCGGGGCTCGAGAGCAGTTCTTC
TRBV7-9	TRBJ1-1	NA	CASSLGLTRGTITEAFF	TGTGCCAGCAGCTTAGGCCTAACACGGGGTACAATAACTGAAGCTTTCTTT
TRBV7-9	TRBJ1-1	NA	CASSSRSSPTEAFF	TGTGCCAGCAGCTCTAGATCAAGCCCCACTGAAGCTTTCTTT
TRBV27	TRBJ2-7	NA	CASSSSGSIHEQYF	TGTGCCAGCAGTTCGTCCGGGAGTATACACGAGCAGTACTTC
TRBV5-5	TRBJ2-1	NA	CASEEINEQFF	TGTGCCAGCGAGGAGATCAATGAGCAGTTCTTC
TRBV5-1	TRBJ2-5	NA	CASSFSTRSSPETQYF	TGCGCCAGCAGCTTCTCGACACGAAGCTCCCCCGAGACCCAGTACTTC
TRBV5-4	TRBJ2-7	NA	CASSTDSSYEQYF	TGTGCCAGCAGCACGGACAGTAGCTACGAGCAGTACTTC
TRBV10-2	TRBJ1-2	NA	CASTPDSANYGYTF	TGCGCCAGCACCCCGGACAGTGCTAACTATGGCTACACCTTC
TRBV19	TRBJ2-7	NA	CASSVLRSSYEQYF	TGTGCCAGTAGTGTTCTTAGGAGCTCCTACGAGCAGTACTTC
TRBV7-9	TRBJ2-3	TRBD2	CASSLGTSARTDTQYF	TGTGCCAGCAGCTTAGGGACTAGCGCCCGCACAGATACGCAGTATTTT
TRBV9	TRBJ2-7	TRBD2	CASSVGGLAGGPHEQYF	TGTGCCAGCAGCGTAGGGGGACTAGCGGGAGGGCCTCACGAGCAGTACTTC
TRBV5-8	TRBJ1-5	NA	CASSWRGGNQPQHF	TGTGCCAGCAGCTGGCGCGGGGGCAATCAGCCCCAGCATTTT
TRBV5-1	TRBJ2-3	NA	CASSPGDLGADTQYF	TGCGCCAGCAGCCCGGGGGACCTCGGCGCAGATACGCAGTATTTT
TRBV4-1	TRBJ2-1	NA	CASSRVRDKTYNEQFF	TGCGCCAGCAGCCGTGTCCGGGACAAGACCTACAATGAGCAGTTCTTC
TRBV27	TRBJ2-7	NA	CASSATGGRVYEQYF	TGTGCCAGCAGTGCCACCGGGGGGCGCGTGTACGAGCAGTACTTC
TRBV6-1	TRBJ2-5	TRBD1	CASSEAGRQGRKETQYF	TGTGCCAGCAGTGAAGCGGGGAGACAGGGGCGAAAAGAGACCCAGTACTTC
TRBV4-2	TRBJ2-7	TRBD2	CASSQETGLAVSYEQYF	TGTGCCAGCAGCCAAGAAACGGGACTAGCGGTCTCCTACGAGCAGTACTTC
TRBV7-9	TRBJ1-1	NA	CASSALGGLNTEAFF	TGTGCCAGCAGTGCCCTGGGGGGGTTGAACACTGAAGCTTTCTTT
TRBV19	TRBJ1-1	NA	CASSIEARIFAEAFF	TGTGCCAGTAGTATAGAGGCGCGGATTTTTGCCGAAGCTTTCTTT
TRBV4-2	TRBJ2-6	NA	CASSPRESSGANVLTF	TGTGCCAGCAGCCCTCGCGAGAGCTCTGGGGCCAACGTCCTGACTTTC
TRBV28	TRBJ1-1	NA	CASSLDTGREAFF	TGTGCCAGCAGTCTAGATACAGGCCGTGAAGCTTTCTTT
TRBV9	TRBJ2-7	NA	CASSGSLALNEQYF	TGTGCCAGCAGCGGATCCCTAGCTCTCAACGAGCAGTACTTC
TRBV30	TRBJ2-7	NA	CAWGRPFGRVSEQYF	TGTGCCTGGGGCCGCCCATTTGGCAGGGTGAGTGAGCAGTACTTC
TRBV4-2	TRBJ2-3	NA	CASSQPPTSSSFSTDTQYF	TGTGCCAGCAGCCAGCCCCCCACTAGTTCGAGTTTCAGCACAGATACGCAGTATTTT
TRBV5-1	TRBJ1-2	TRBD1	CASSPADRVRGYTF	TGCGCCAGCAGCCCGGCCGACAGGGTACGAGGCTACACCTTC
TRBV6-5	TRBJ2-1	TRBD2	CASSERGTYNEQFF	TGTGCCAGCAGTGAGCGGGGGACCTACAATGAGCAGTTCTTC
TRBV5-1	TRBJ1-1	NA	CASSLGGGKGTEAFF	TGCGCCAGCAGCTTGGGAGGGGGAAAAGGGACTGAAGCTTTCTTT
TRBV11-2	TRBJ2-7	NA	CASSLVGLTYEQYF	TGTGCCAGCAGCTTAGTGGGACTTACCTACGAGCAGTACTTC
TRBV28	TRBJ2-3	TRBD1	CASSPTPGTASNTQYF	TGTGCCAGCAGTCCCACCCCCGGGACAGCCTCAAATACGCAGTATTTT
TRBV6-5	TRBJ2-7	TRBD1	CASSPRTGANEQYF	TGTGCCAGCAGTCCCCGGACAGGGGCAAACGAGCAGTACTTC
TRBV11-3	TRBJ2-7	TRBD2	CASTLGGLAFEQYF	TGTGCCAGCACGCTTGGGGGACTAGCTTTCGAGCAGTACTTC